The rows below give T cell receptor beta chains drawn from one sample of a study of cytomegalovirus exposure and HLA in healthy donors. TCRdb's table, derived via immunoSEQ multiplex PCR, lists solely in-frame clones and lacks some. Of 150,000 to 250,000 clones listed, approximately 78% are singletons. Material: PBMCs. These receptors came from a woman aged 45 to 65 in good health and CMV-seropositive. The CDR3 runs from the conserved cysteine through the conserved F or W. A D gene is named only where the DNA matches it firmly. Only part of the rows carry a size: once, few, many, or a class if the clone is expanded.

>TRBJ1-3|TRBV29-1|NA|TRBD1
CSVAGTGGAGNTIYF
TGCAGCGTTGCCGGGACAGGGGGGGCTGGAAACACCATATATTTT
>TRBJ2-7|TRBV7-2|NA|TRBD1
CASSTRTGSYEQYF
TGTGCCAGCAGCACCCGGACAGGGAGCTACGAGCAGTACTTC
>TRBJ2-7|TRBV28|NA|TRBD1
CASSSIGDRVYEQYF
TGTGCCAGCAGTTCTATCGGGGACAGGGTGTACGAGCAGTACTTC
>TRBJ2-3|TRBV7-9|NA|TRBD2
CASSAPGGGTSINTQYF
TGTGCCAGCAGCGCCCCCGGGGGGGGCACTTCTATTAATACGCAGTATTTT
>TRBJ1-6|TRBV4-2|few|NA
CASSQDDRGSSPLHF
TGTGCCAGCAGCCAAGATGATAGGGGGAGTTCACCCCTCCACTTT
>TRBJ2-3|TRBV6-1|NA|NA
CASAPSGITDTQYF
TGTGCCAGTGCACCCTCGGGAATCACAGATACGCAGTATTTT
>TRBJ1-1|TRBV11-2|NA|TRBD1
CASSFGQGVNTEAFF
TGTGCCAGCAGCTTCGGACAGGGCGTGAACACTGAAGCTTTCTTT
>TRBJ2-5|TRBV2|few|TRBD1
CASSDTGEETQYF
TGTGCCAGCAGTGACACAGGGGAGGAGACCCAGTACTTC
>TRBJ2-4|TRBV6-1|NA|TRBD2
CASSEGGVGNIQYF
TGTGCCAGCAGTGAGGGGGGGGTTGGTAACATTCAGTACTTC
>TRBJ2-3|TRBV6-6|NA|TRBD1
CASRTGVHGSTDTQYF
TGTGCCAGCAGGACAGGGGTTCACGGTAGCACAGATACGCAGTATTTT
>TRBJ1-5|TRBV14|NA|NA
CASSPDIEQPQHF
TGTGCCAGCAGCCCTGACATAGAGCAGCCCCAGCATTTT